The 3 T cell receptor beta chains presented below share a single source sample, sequenced in a study of PD-1 blockade in mismatch repair-deficient tumors. Repertoires were generated with immunoSEQ multiplex PCR, while TCRdb's copy carries only in-frame clones and drops some. The sample has about 110,000 clones; about three quarters are singletons. Sequences were derived from peripheral blood, sampled roughly 60 weeks after starting pembrolizumab. The receptors here all came from an adult with mismatch repair-deficient cancer.

The chain couples TRBV27 to TRBJ2-1; the D gene is possibly TRBD1 (6 bases). V lost 4 bases, J lost 5 bases, and 18 bases lay in between. This CDR3 comprises 16 residues. Germline V lookup: CDR1 MNHEY, CDR2 SMNVEV (reference sequence). The CDR3 sequence: CASSSPRQGWNNEQFF. For the CDR3, the DNA is TGTGCCAGCAGTTCCCCAAGGCAGGGGTGGAACAATGAGCAGTTCTTC.

V usage is TRBV11-2 and J usage is TRBJ2-1; 7 nucleotides match TRBD2. CDR1 is SGHAT, CDR2 FQNNGV, per germline. The CDR3 totals 15 residues. V shed 2 bases and J 4 bases; nucleotides not matched to a gene: 5. The CDR3 sequence is CASSLRLAEYNEQFF. In nucleotides, the CDR3 is TGTGCCAGCAGCTTAAGGCTAGCGGAGTACAATGAGCAGTTCTTC.

This clone was seen ten or more times. The chain has TRBV5-4 and TRBJ1-2, with TRBD1 matching over 7 bases. The germline gives CDR1 SGHNT, CDR2 YYREEE (reference sequence). V shed 4 bases, J shed 7 bases, and the junction held 19 bases outside the gene matches. This CDR3 comprises 17 residues. Here the CDR3 DNA reads TGTGCCAGCAGCGATAGGACAGGTGACCCCACGCCGGGTGGCTACACCTTC. Its protein is CASSDRTGDPTPGGYTF.